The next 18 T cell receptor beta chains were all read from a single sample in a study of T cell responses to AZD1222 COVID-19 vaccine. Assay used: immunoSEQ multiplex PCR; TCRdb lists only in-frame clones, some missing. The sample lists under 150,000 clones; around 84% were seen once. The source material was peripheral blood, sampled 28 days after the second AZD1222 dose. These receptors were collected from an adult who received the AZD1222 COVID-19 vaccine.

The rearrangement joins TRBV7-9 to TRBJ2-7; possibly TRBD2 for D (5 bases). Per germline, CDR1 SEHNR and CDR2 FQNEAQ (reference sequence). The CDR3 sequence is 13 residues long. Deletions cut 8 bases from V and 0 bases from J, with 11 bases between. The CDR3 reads CASEGKSSYEQYF. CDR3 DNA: TGTGCCAGCGAGGGTAAGAGCTCCTACGAGCAGTACTTC.

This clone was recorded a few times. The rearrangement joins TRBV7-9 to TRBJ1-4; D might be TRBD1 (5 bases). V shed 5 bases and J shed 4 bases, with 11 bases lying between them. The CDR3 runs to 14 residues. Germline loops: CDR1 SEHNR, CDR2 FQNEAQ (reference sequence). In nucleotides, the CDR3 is TGTGCCAGCAGCCTAGGGGATGGTAATGAAAAACTGTTTTTT. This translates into CASSLGDGNEKLFF.

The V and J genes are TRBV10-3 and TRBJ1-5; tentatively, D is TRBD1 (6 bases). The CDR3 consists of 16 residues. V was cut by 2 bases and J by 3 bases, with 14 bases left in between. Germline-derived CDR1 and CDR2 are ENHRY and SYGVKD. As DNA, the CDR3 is TGTGCCATCAGTGAGGTGTCAGGGACAATCAATCAGCCCCAGCATTTT. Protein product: CAISEVSGTINQPQHF.

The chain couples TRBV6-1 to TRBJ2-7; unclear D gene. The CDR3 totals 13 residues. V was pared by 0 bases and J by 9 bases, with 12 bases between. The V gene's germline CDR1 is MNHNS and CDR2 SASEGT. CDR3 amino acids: CASSEASHRGQYF. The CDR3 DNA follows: TGTGCCAGCAGTGAAGCGAGTCACCGCGGGCAGTACTTC.

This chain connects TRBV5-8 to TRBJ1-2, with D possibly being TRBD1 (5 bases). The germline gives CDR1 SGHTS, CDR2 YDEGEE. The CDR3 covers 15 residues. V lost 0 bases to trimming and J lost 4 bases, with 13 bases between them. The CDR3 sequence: CASSLAPGYGYGYTF. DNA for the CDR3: TGTGCCAGCAGCTTGGCCCCAGGGTACGGCTATGGCTACACCTTC.

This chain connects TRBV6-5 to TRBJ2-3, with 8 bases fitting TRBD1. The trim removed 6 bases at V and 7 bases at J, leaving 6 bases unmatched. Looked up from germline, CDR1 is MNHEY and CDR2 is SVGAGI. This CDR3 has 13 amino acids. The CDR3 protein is CASRAGGVNTQYF. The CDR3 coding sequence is TGTGCCAGCAGAGCAGGGGGCGTGAATACGCAGTATTTT.

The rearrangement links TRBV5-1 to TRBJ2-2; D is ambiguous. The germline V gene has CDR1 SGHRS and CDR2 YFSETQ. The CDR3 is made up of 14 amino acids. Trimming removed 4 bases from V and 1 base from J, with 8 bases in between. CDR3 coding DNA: TGCGCCAGCAGCCTCTATCAGAACACCGGGGAGCTGTTTTTT. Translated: CASSLYQNTGELFF.

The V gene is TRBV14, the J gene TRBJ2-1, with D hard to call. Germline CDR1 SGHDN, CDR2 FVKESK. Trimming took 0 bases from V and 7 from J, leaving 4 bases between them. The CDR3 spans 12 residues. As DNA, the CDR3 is TGTGCCAGCAGCCAAGATCGGAATGAGCAGTTCTTC. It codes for CASSQDRNEQFF.

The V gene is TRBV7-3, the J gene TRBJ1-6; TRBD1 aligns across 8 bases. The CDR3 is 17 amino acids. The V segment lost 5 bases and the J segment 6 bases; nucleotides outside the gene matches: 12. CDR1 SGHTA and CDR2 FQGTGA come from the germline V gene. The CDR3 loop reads CASSPCTGQGCNSPLHF. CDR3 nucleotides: TGTGCCAGCAGCCCGTGTACCGGACAGGGTTGTAATTCACCCCTCCACTTT.

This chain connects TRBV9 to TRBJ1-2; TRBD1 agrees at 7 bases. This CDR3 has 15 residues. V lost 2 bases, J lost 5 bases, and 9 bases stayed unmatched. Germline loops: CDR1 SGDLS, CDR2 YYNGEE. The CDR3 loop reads CASSVGTEGFYGYTF. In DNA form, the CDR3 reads TGTGCCAGCAGCGTGGGGACAGAGGGTTTTTATGGCTACACCTTC.

The CDR3 DNA reads as TGTGCCAGCAGCCCCGGGGGTAGCGGGGGGGCCACAGATACGCAGTATTTT. This encodes CASSPGGSGGATDTQYF. This chain links TRBV11-3 with TRBJ2-3, with TRBD2 matching over 11 bases. J lost 2 bases, V lost 5 bases, and 9 bases had no gene match. CDR1 SGHNT and CDR2 YENEEA come from the germline V gene. The CDR3 loop spans 17 amino acids.

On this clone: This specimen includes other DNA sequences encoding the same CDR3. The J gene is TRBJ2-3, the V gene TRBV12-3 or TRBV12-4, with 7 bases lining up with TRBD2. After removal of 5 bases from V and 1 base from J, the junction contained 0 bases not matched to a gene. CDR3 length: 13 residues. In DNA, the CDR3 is TGTGCCAGCAGTAGCGGGGGCACAGATACGCAGTATTTT. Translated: CASSSGGTDTQYF.

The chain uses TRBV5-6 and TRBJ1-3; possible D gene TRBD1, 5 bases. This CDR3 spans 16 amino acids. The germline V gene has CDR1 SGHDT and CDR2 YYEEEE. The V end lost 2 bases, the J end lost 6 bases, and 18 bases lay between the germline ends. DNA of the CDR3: TGTGCCAGCAGCTTTCCGAACGGGGGTCCTCCAAACACCATATATTTT. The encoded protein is CASSFPNGGPPNTIYF.

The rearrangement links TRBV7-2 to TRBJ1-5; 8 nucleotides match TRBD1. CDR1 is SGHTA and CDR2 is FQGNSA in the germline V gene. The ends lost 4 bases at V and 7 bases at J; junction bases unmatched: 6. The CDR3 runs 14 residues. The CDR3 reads CASSSSTGVQPQHF. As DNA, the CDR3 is TGTGCCAGCAGCTCGTCGACAGGGGTCCAGCCCCAGCATTTT.

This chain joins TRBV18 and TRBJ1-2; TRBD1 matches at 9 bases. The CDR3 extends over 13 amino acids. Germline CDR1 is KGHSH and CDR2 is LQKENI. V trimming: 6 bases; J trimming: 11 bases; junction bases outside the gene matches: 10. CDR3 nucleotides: TGTGCCAGCTCGGGACAGGGTCCTTCTGGTTACACCTTC. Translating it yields CASSGQGPSGYTF.

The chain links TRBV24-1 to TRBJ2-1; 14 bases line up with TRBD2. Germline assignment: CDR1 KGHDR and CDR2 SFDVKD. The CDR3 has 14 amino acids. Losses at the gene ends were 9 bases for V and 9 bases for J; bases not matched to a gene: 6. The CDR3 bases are TGTGCCACCTCGACTAGCGGGGGGGCCGGTGAGCAGTTCTTC. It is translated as CATSTSGGAGEQFF.

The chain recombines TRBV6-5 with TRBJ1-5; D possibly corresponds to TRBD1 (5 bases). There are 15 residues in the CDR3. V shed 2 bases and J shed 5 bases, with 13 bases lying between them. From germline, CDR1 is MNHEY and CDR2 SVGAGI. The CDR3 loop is CASSYGAEAYQPQHF. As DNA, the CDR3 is TGTGCCAGCAGTTACGGGGCAGAAGCTTATCAGCCCCAGCATTTT.

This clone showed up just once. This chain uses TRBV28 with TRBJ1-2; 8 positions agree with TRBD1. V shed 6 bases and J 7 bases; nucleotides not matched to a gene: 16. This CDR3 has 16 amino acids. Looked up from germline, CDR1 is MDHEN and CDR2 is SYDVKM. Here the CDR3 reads CASSSHSAGGSIGYTF. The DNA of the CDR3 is TGTGCCAGCAGCTCTCATAGTGCAGGGGGCTCAATTGGCTACACCTTC.